This T cell receptor beta chain originates from a study of human T cells and chemical hapten exposure. Across the whole study: Variability of per-sample TCR yields stemmed mainly from small differences in pooled library volume.

As originally analysed: From approximately 20,000 to 700,000 TCRs were found per sample, with a median of 95,638. TCRdb re-derived calls from the RACE reads in MiXCR, one entry per CDR3 protein. The V and J calls, along with clone size, are taken from TCRdb and not from the paper's own processing. The repertoire includes about 70,000 distinct CDR3 sequences, about 8.5% of them detected once, and approximately 3.5% sits in the top ten. The time point here: patch test 2, 6 weeks after DPC sensitization. Treatment described: therapeutic diphenylcyclopropenone sensitization with weekly scalp DPC. It was from unfractionated whole blood that total RNA was extracted. The CDR3 consists of 16 residues. Germline lookup yields CDR1 MDHEN and CDR2 SYDVKM. The V and J ends lost 5 bases and 0 bases respectively, with 11 bases between them.

Specimen: whole blood, collected in connection with sensitization to the hapten diphenylcyclopropenone (DPC). V and J are TRBV28 and TRBJ2-6; D may be TRBD2 (5 bases). The receptor's source is a woman in her forties or fifties with alopecia areata. Some clones in this sample may be carry-over from other donors' samples. In DNA, the CDR3 is TGTGCCAGCAGTCCTAGGAGGCACTCTGGGGCCAACGTCCTGACTTTC. This codes for CASSPRRHSGANVLTF.